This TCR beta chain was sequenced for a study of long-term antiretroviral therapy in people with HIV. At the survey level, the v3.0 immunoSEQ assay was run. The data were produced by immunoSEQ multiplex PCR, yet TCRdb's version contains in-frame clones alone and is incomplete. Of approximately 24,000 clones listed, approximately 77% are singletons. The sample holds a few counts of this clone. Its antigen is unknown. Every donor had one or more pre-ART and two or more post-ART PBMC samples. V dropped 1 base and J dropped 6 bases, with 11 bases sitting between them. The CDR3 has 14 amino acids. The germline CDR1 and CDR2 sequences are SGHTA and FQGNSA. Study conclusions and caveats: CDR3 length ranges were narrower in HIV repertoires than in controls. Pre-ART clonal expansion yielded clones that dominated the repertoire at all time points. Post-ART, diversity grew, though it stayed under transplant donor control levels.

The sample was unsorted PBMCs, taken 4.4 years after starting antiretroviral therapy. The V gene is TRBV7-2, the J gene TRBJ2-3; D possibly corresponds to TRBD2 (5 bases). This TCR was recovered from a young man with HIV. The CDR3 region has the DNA TGTGCCAGCAGCTTAGTAGGCGGGTGGGATACGCAGTATTTT. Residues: CASSLVGGWDTQYF.